What follows is one T cell receptor (beta chain) and its context. The antigen it binds to is not known. No much larger clone is present one base from it, and per-base qualities are unavailable. The cohort consisted of hundreds of healthy bone marrow donors. All cohort members were sampled while nominally healthy, although unrecorded immune exposures were likely present. The donor was CMV seronegative and belonged to the group of roughly 330 seronegative cohort members. A peripheral blood sample was provided by each donor, and peripheral blood mononuclear cells were used for TCR beta sequencing. The Qiagen DNeasy Blood Extraction Kit was used to extract genomic DNA from the blood cell samples. From a lookup of the germline V gene (reference sequence), CDR1 and CDR2 are GTSNPN and SVGIG. From cysteine to phenylalanine, the CDR3 is 11 amino acids long. Only CDR3 DNA is held: 33 bases, read in frame from base 1. Trimming removed 1 base from V and 7 bases from J, leaving 8 bases between the germline ends.

The data originate from a study of cytomegalovirus exposure and HLA in healthy donors (dated by TCRdb to the late 2010s). Turning to the overall study: An earlier analysis of about 530 of the donors reported approximately 280 Gb of sequence data and 117 million unique TCR beta sequences obtained from about 179 million T cells. Donor age, sex, ethnicity and CMV serostatus were collected together with the repertoire data. High-throughput TCR immunosequencing, statistical association of individual TCRs with disease status, and machine learning were combined to predict cytomegalovirus infection status. Roughly 5 DR-DQ haplotypes were treated as single units for association and clustering because of strong linkage in the cohort. Both class I and class II loci were covered by HLA typing, at four-digit resolution. A later analysis re-examined previously published TCR beta repertoires from hundreds of donors and added high-resolution HLA genotyping to investigate patterns of TCR occurrence. To decide whether each TCR beta V gene segment behaved as functional or pseudogenic, an earlier analysis of approximately 620 of the donors relied on high-throughput TCR beta sequencing. In a later genetic analysis, genome-wide SNP genotypes for about three fifths of the 666 donors were used, and that subset was treated as a discovery cohort. The number of typed donors differed by locus: about 620-640 for A, B, C, DRB1 and DQB1; approximately 540 for DQA1; 600 to 610 for DPA1; and roughly 490 for DPB1. Rather than drawing on any new phenotypic data, the later analysis identified candidate immune exposures from TCR beta sequences and the way those sequences occurred across donors. Every repertoire in the discovery cohort had been generated on one and the same sequencing platform. An early release covering just under 650 HLA-typed donors comprised approximately 300 gigabases of sequencing data and around 80 million unique TCR sequences. The study used immunosequencing to profile the T cell repertoires of more than 650 subjects and linked those repertoires to cytomegalovirus serostatus. Besides the first cohort of some 670 subjects, a separate validation cohort made up of 90 to 150 different subjects was used. Among 300 to 500 genotyped donors of the cohort, an average of around 250,000 unique TCR beta nucleotide sequences was sequenced per donor, of which about 19% were non-productive. The aim of the study was to test whether cataloging public T cell receptors could identify signatures of past pathogen exposure. Of the roughly 410 genotyped donors, 65% to 90% were placed in the genetic ancestry cluster associated with self-reported Caucasian donors.

Study-wide conclusions, independent of this receptor: A cluster of highly shared sequence variants was judged likely to be a technical artifact of the sequencing pipeline. In both the original and validation cohorts, the classifier was reported to diagnose cytomegalovirus status with high specificity and sensitivity. Some IMGT-functional V segments, including TRBV6-2 and TRBV6-3, could not be distinguished by the 87-base-pair reads and were therefore excluded. Because HLA typing was unavailable for some donors at each locus, only the typed subset was used in association tests. In an earlier analysis of roughly 500 of the donors, most TCR beta V segments appeared in productive rearrangements about 87% or about 30% of the time, broadly matching IMGT annotations. A further reported finding was that TCR beta sequences accurately predicted the HLA-A and HLA-B alleles for most subjects in the first cohort. The earlier analysis of some 540 of the donors excluded about 16 rarely observed V segments, including chromosome 9 orphons, because counts were too low. Linkage disequilibrium might explain the correlated functional status among segregating V segments, but an unknown experimental factor could not be excluded. An association between a missense DCLRE1C variant and V-gene and J-gene trimming of TCR beta chains was found in a later genetic analysis and replicated in an independent cohort. The study listed 164 TCR beta chains as associated with cytomegalovirus. In a later analysis, the rate of TCR association differed among HLA loci, with DRB1 alleles having the most associated TCRs and HLA-C alleles having the fewest. Across donors, most TCR sequences were observed very rarely, whereas some public TCRs were present in many individuals. In this cohort, only TCR beta chains were sequenced, and detectable features were limited by the absence of alpha or paired-chain data. In a later analysis, some 17,000 TCR beta sequences were associated with specific HLA alleles at a false discovery rate of 0.05. A few of the identified cytomegalovirus-associated TCR beta chains were confirmed in vitro to be specific for cytomegalovirus antigens. Sequencing depth was assumed to be roughly uniform across donors in the presence/absence analyses, though that assumption may not hold. Most CMV-associated TCR beta chains appeared to be HLA-restricted in a later analysis, and the HLA associations seemed to be driven largely by CMV exposure. The only immune exposure information available for the cohort was CMV serostatus. It was suggested by the authors that the approach could potentially be generalized to other disease states and immunological phenotypes. Compared with the roughly 700-donor mean, donors in an Asian-associated ancestry cluster had fewer N-insertions in productive TCRs, according to a later genetic analysis. A later analysis found that HLA-associated TCR beta chains were more clonally expanded and had lower generation probabilities than equally common non-associated chains. When HLA alleles, especially DR and DQ, strongly co-occurred, TCR associations were difficult to assign to individual alleles. A later analysis reported that several top co-occurrence clusters appeared linked to parvovirus B19, influenza, CMV and Epstein-Barr virus.

Library prep was done by the immunoSEQ multiplex PCR assay. The multiplex PCR relied on a mix of 60 forward primers for TCR Vbeta segments and 13 reverse primers for TCR Jbeta segments. A multiplex PCR assay on genomic DNA amplified the CDR3 region of rearranged TCR beta genes. The Illumina HiSeq System was used to sequence the amplified TCR beta libraries as 87-base-pair reads. Regarding the original processing steps: In a later analysis, tens of millions of unique TCR beta chains were counted across the 650 to 750 repertoires, and roughly 10 million of these chains were shared by at least two donors. Raw reads were error-corrected and collapsed into unique sequences by a nearest-neighbor algorithm in which closely related sequences were merged to remove PCR and sequencing errors. Alignment of CDR3 sequences to IMGT reference sequences was used to assign V, D and J gene segments. For a sequence to be retained, a match of at least six nucleotides was required to both a V gene segment and a J gene segment. A rearrangement counted as productive if the CDR3 had no stop codons and remained in frame with V and J, and every other rearrangement counted as non-productive. CDR3 was defined according to IMGT convention as the region running from the second conserved V-encoded cysteine to the conserved J-encoded phenylalanine. Sequences without an unambiguous match to a single V gene segment were excluded from the earlier analysis of several hundred of the donors. An earlier analysis of fewer than 650 of the donors classified V segments as functional when productive rearrangements were above 56.7% and as segregating when the standard deviation between donors was above 5%. A statistical classification framework was developed to diagnose cytomegalovirus status using the catalog of TCR beta chain sequences. In a later analysis, TCR nucleotide sequences were compared against IMGT/GENE-DB human TR gene sequences so that V and J genes could be assigned. Using the TCRdist pipeline, a later analysis assigned CDR3 sequences along with most-parsimonious VDJ recombination scenarios. In a later analysis, each TCR beta chain was defined by its CDR3 amino acid sequence together with its V-gene family, and reads lacking a unique V-gene family were excluded. To address suspected cross-contamination and a sequencing artifact, a later analysis removed 450 to 700 highly shared, low-generation-probability nucleotide sequences. For each public chain, a later analysis derived a clonal expansion index from normalized ranks of inferred template counts within each repertoire. In a later analysis, generation probabilities were computed using a VDJ recombination model fitted to out-of-frame rearrangements, and the results were checked against IGoR. In a later analysis, hypergeometric tests were used to score TCR-TCR, TCR-HLA and TCR-CMV co-occurrence, with a repertoire-size bias correction applied to TCR pairs. To estimate false discovery rates, a later analysis permuted the HLA or CMV assignments 20 times. In a later analysis, co-occurring TCRs were grouped using DBSCAN, with TCRdist sequence similarity added in when clustering inside HLA-allele-positive subsets. For co-occurrence clustering, repertoires with fewer than 30,000 or more than 120,000 public chains were excluded, along with about five repertoires with anomalous nucleotide sharing. TCRdb mirrors the immuneACCESS table, restricted to in-frame sequences. Some clones are absent from its copies; in checked studies, under half trace to an unresolved V gene, and the reason for the others is unknown. Clone size and the V and J calls come from that table; the DNA yielded D and trimming. Recorded for this sample are approximately 200,000 clones; over 75% of them occurred a single time. The ten top clones hold around 2% of the sample.

Recombination connected TRBV30 to TRBJ2-7, with TRBD2 perhaps the D gene, on 5 matching bases. Specimen: PBMCs. This receptor was obtained from a man aged 18 to 30 in good health and CMV-seronegative. For the CDR3, the sequence is CAWSDGEEQYF. The DNA reads TGTGCCTGGAGTGACGGGGAAGAGCAGTACTTC.